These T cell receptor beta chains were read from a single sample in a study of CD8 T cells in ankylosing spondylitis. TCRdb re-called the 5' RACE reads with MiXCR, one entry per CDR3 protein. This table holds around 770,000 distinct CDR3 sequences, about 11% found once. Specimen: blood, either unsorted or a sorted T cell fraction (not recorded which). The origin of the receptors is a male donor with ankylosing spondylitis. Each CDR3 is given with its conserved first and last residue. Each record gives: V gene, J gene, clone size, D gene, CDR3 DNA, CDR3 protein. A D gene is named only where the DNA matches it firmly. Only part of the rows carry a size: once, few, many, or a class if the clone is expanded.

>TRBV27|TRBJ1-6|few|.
TGTGCCAGCAGTTTTCTTCGGGGGGCTCATTCACCCCTCCACTTT
CASSFLRGAHSPLHF
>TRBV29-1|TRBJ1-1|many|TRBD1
TGCAGCGTTGAAGACACTGGACAGGGTTTGAACACTGAAGCTTTCTTT
CSVEDTGQGLNTEAFF
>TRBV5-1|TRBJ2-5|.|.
TGCGCCAGCAGCTTAGCCGGCAGGGACCAAGAGACCCAGTACTTC
CASSLAGRDQETQYF
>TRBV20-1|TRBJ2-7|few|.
TGCAGTGCTAGTAAACCGGGGGCGTCGCCCTACGAGCAGTACTTC
CSASKPGASPYEQYF
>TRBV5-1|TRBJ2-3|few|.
TGCGCCAGCAGCTTGGCTCTAGCTAAGGATACGCAGTATTTT
CASSLALAKDTQYF
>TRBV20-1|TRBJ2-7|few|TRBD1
TGCAGTGCTACCCGGGACAGGGCAAACGAGCAGTACTTC
CSATRDRANEQYF
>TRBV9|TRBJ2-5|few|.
TGTGCCAGCAGCCCCCTAGGCCAGGCGGGGACCCAGTACTTC
CASSPLGQAGTQYF
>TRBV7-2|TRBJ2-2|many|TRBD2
TGTGCCAGCAGCTCCTCTAGCGGGAGTGACGGGGAGCTGTTTTTT
CASSSSSGSDGELFF
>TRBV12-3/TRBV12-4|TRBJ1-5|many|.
TGTGCCAGCAGTTTATTGGTGAATCAGCCCCAGCATTTT
CASSLLVNQPQHF
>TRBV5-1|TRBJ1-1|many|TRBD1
TGCGCCATCCCGGGACAGGGTAACCAGGGGACTGAAGCTTTCTTT
CAIPGQGNQGTEAFF
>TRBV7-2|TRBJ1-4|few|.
TGTGCCAGCAGCCAGGGATTGGGGCGACCTAATGAAAAACTGTTTTTT
CASSQGLGRPNEKLFF
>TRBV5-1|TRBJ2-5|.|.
TGCGCCAGCAGCTCAGCACCACCATCCGAGACCCAGTACTTC
CASSSAPPSETQYF
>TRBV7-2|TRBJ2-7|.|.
TGTGCCAGCAGCTACATCGAGGGGGTCGAGCAGTACTTC
CASSYIEGVEQYF
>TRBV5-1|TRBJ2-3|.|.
TGCGCCAGCGCAACAGGGACCAGCACAGATACGCAGTATTTT
CASATGTSTDTQYF
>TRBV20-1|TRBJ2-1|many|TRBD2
TGCAGTGCAAGCGGACTAGCGGGGGTTGAGCAGTTCTTC
CSASGLAGVEQFF
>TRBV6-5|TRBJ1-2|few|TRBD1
TGTGCCAGCAGTTACCTTACCGGGACAGCTTCTCTTGGCTACACCTTC
CASSYLTGTASLGYTF
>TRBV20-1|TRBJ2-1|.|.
TGCAGTGCTTTTCACAATGAGCAGTTCTTC
CSAFHNEQFF
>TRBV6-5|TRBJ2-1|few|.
TGTGCCAGCAATATACTCTCCTACAATGAGCAGTTCTTC
CASNILSYNEQFF
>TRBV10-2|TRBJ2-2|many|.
TGCGCCAGCAGTGAAGGGTTCCGGGGGGCGGACACCGGGGAGCTGTTTTTT
CASSEGFRGADTGELFF
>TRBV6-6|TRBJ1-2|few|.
TGTGCCAGCAGTTACGCGGGAGGCTATGGCTACACCTTC
CASSYAGGYGYTF
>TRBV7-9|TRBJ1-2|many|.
TGTGCCAGCAGCCCCGGACAGCATCGTGGCTACACCTTC
CASSPGQHRGYTF
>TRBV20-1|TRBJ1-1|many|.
TGCAGAGCCCAGGTGGGCGGCCGGAACACTGAAGCTTTCTTT
CRAQVGGRNTEAFF
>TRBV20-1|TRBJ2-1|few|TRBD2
TGCAGTGCTAGCGACGGACTAGCGGTTTCCAATGAGCAGTTCTTC
CSASDGLAVSNEQFF
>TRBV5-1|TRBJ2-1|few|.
TGCGCCAGCAGCCCGGCGCCGGAGGACAATGAGCAGTTCTTC
CASSPAPEDNEQFF
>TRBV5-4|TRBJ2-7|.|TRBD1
TGTGCCAGCAGCCCCGGGGGGACAGGGTACAACGAGCAGTACTTC
CASSPGGTGYNEQYF
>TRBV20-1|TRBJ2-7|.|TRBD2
TGCAGTGCTAGGGCGCGGACTAGCGGGACCTACGAGCAGTACTTC
CSARARTSGTYEQYF
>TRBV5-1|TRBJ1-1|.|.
TGCGCCAGCAGCTTGTCTCAGGGGACTGAAGCTTTCTTT
CASSLSQGTEAFF
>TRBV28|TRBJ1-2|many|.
TGTGCCACGAACCGGGCTCCCTATGGCTACACCTTC
CATNRAPYGYTF
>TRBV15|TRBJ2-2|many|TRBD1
TGTGCCACCAGCAGAGATAAGGGGGCGTACACCGGGGAGCTGTTTTTT
CATSRDKGAYTGELFF
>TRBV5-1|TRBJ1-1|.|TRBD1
TGCGCCAGCAGCTCAGGACAGGGGGCGATGGGGACTGAAGCTTTCTTT
CASSSGQGAMGTEAFF
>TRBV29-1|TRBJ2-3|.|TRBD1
TGCAGCGGGGAGGACAGGGGAACCGCAGATACGCAGTATTTT
CSGEDRGTADTQYF
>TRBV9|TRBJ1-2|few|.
TGTGCCAGCAGCGTAGAGGGGGGAGGTGGCTACACCTTC
CASSVEGGGGYTF
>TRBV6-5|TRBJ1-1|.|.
TGTGCCAGCAGTTATGGCCCACCACGGAACACTGAAGCTTTCTTT
CASSYGPPRNTEAFF
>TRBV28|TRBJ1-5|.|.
TGTGCCAGCCACCGGCGGAGGGGGAGCAATCAGCCCCAGCATTTT
CASHRRRGSNQPQHF
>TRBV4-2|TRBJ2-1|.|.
TGTGCCAGCAGCCCTCAGGGATGGGATGAGCAGTTCTTC
CASSPQGWDEQFF
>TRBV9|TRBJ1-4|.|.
TGTGCCAGCAGCGTCACAGGGACGGCTAATGAAAAACTGTTTTTT
CASSVTGTANEKLFF
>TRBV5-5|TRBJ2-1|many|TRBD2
TGTGCCAGCAGCTTGGGACTAGCAGTCAATGAGCAGTTCTTC
CASSLGLAVNEQFF